This TCR beta chain was observed in a study of blood T cell repertoires in COVID-19. Study context: The study drew acute and convalescent COVID-19 samples from the United States, Italy and Spain. In each case, the material was cDNA or gDNA derived from T cells, B-cell-depleted T cells, or PBMCs.

The CDR3 is made up of 12 amino acids. In germline, CDR1 is LNHDA, CDR2 SQIVND (reference sequence). Trimming left V 6 bases short and J 6 bases short, with 12 bases between. In the study's own analysis: By means of reference gene primer amplification, nucleated cell counts were estimated. Clones were sequenced by immunoSEQ multiplex PCR, and TCRdb holds only the in-frame ones, with some missing. V and J calls and clone size follow that table, whereas D and trimming were derived from the DNA. Among about 110,000 clones listed, roughly 86% were seen once. The receptor comes from a man aged 40-50 years with acute or convalescent COVID-19. The chain recombines TRBV19 with TRBJ2-7; tentatively, D is TRBD1 (6 bases). Sequences were obtained from peripheral blood. CDR3 DNA: TGTGCCAGTAGACAGGGTGTAAGCGAGCAGTACTTC. Protein sequence: CASRQGVSEQYF.